The present entry profiles one TCR beta chain with its context. Its antigen is not identified. These data come from a study of cytomegalovirus exposure and HLA in healthy donors. On the study more broadly: Researchers previously reported finding fewer than 120 million unique TCR beta sequences from some 180 million T cells. Study conclusions and caveats: Previously analyzed data showed that most TCR beta V segments were productive at a frequency of about 90% or about 30%. Reported performance of the classifier showed diagnosis of cytomegalovirus status with high specificity and sensitivity. As was reported, the HLA-A and HLA-B alleles of most subjects were accurately predicted from TCR beta sequences.

It was with 60 Vbeta and 13 Jbeta primers that the PCR ran. TCRdb's copy holds only in-frame clones and misses some; the assay was immunoSEQ multiplex PCR. Of under 300,000 clones in the sample, 65% to 85% were seen once. Material: PBMCs. This receptor was taken from a female donor in good health and CMV-seronegative.

The CDR3 spells CSAAGLGEQYF. CDR3 bases: TGCAGTGCTGCGGGGTTAGGTGAGCAGTACTTC. The rearrangement uses TRBV20-1 and TRBJ2-7, with a weak D call TRBD2 (6 bases). CDR1 DFQATT and CDR2 SNEGSKA come from the germline V gene (reference sequence). The V gene lost 5 bases and the J gene lost 7 bases, with 12 bases spanning the gap. The CDR3 sequence is 11 residues long.